The 17 T cell receptor beta chains in this list originate from one sample, sequenced in a study of blood T cell repertoires in COVID-19. Here immunoSEQ multiplex PCR was the method, and the copy in TCRdb shows in-frame clones only, minus some. The data hold 150,000 to 200,000 clones, with around 93% observed a single time. The specimen sequenced was peripheral blood. These receptors were taken from a woman aged 45 to 65 with acute or convalescent COVID-19.

This sequence joins TRBV4-3 and TRBJ2-4; D is unclear. The CDR3 is 14 amino acids. Germline V gene sequence: CDR1 LGHNA, CDR2 YSLEER. Trimming pared 2 bases from V and 5 bases from J, leaving 10 bases between. The CDR3 protein is CASSQSTSENIQYF. DNA for the CDR3: TGCGCCAGCAGCCAATCAACCAGTGAAAACATTCAGTACTTC.

This chain uses TRBV7-2 with TRBJ2-5; D call uncertain. In germline, CDR1 is SGHTA, CDR2 FQGNSA. Trimming shortened V by 3 bases and J by 12 bases, and 11 bases separated the two germline ends. The CDR3 sequence is 11 residues long. CDR3 DNA: TGTGCCAGCAGCTTGGGCACCGCCAAGTACTTC. As protein: CASSLGTAKYF.

The chain carries TRBV28 and TRBJ2-7, with D tentatively TRBD1 (6 bases). From germline, CDR1 is MDHEN and CDR2 SYDVKM. The CDR3 totals 16 residues. V was clipped by 1 base and J by 9 bases, with 22 bases between them. CDR3 loop: CASSLSVGATVDVQYF. CDR3 DNA sequence: TGTGCCAGCAGTTTATCGGTGGGGGCGACCGTTGATGTGCAGTACTTC.

The chain couples TRBV27 to TRBJ2-1; TRBD1 might be the D (5 bases). V lost 6 bases and J lost 0, with 12 bases in between. The CDR3 is 15 residues long. Per the germline V gene, CDR1 is MNHEY and CDR2 is SMNVEV (reference sequence). The CDR3 DNA reads as TGTGCCAGCAGAGAAAGGGGTAGCTCCTACAATGAGCAGTTCTTC. The encoded protein is CASRERGSSYNEQFF.

This chain links TRBV5-6 with TRBJ2-1, with D perhaps TRBD2 (6 bases). The V end was cut by 1 base, the J end by 7 bases, with 12 bases between. CDR3 length equals 14 residues. Germline CDR1 and CDR2: SGHDT and YYEEEE. The CDR3 coding sequence is TGTGCCAGCAGCTTGAGTAAGAGCGGGAATGAGCAGTTCTTC. This gives the protein CASSLSKSGNEQFF.

The chain joins TRBV6-6 to TRBJ2-5; 8 bases fit TRBD2. The CDR3 contains 14 residues. CDR1 is MNHNY, CDR2 SVGAGI, per germline (reference sequence). Losses at the gene ends were 6 bases for V and 5 bases for J; bases not matched to a gene: 8. CDR3: CASRVAGIGETQYF. The CDR3 nucleotides read TGTGCCAGCAGGGTAGCGGGAATAGGGGAGACCCAGTACTTC.

CDR3 nucleotides: TGTGCCAGCAGCGCTACAGGGAGGGACTCTGAAAAACTGTTTTTT. Protein product: CASSATGRDSEKLFF. This chain uses TRBV9 with TRBJ1-4; a weak D match, TRBD1 (6 bases). V shed 3 bases and J shed 7 bases, with 16 bases lying between them. The CDR3 is 15 residues long. Germline V gives CDR1 SGDLS, CDR2 YYNGEE.

V is TRBV6-5 and J is TRBJ2-1; weak D call: TRBD2 (5 bases). CDR1 is MNHEY and CDR2 is SVGAGI in the germline V gene. Between the trimmed V and J ends, which lost 0 bases and 4 bases, there was a span of 10 bases. The CDR3 spans 15 residues. The CDR3 here is CASSYSGDFYNEQFF. In nucleotides, the CDR3 is TGTGCCAGCAGTTACTCGGGAGACTTTTACAATGAGCAGTTCTTC.

V usage is TRBV19 and J usage is TRBJ2-7, with 8 bases fitting TRBD2. The CDR3 contains 15 residues. The V gene end was trimmed by 5 bases and the J gene end by 0 bases; junction bases not matched to a gene: 6. The germline V gene encodes CDR1 LNHDA and CDR2 SQIVND (reference sequence). The CDR3 protein is CASSSRTSRSYEQYF. CDR3 nucleotides: TGTGCCAGTAGTTCCAGGACTAGCCGCTCCTACGAGCAGTACTTC.

This rearrangement joins TRBV5-6 to TRBJ1-2, with D possibly matching TRBD1 (6 bases). The CDR3 covers 13 residues. Germline V lookup: CDR1 SGHDT, CDR2 YYEEEE. The V end was cut by 5 bases, the J end by 8 bases, with 16 bases between. CDR3 bases: TGTGCCAGCAGGTTTACAGGGAGTTTGGGCTACACCTTC. This sequence encodes CASRFTGSLGYTF.

The J gene is TRBJ2-1, the V gene TRBV9; possibly TRBD1 for D (6 bases). The V end was cut by 0 bases, the J end by 7 bases, with 14 bases between. The germline V gene encodes CDR1 SGDLS and CDR2 YYNGEE. This CDR3 has 15 residues. Here the CDR3 reads CASSVEGVGINEQFF. In DNA, the CDR3 is TGTGCCAGCAGCGTAGAGGGGGTTGGAATTAATGAGCAGTTCTTC.

This chain links TRBV29-1 with TRBJ1-2; 7 bases match TRBD1. With V trimmed by 4 bases and J by 7 bases, 12 bases remained unmatched. CDR1 is SQVTM, CDR2 ANQGSEA, per germline. There are 14 residues in the CDR3. CDR3 residues: CSVAGGDRARGYTF. Here the CDR3 DNA reads TGCAGCGTTGCTGGAGGAGACAGGGCCCGTGGCTACACCTTC.

The chain is built from TRBV7-9 and TRBJ1-2, with 7 bases identical to TRBD1. Germline V CDR1 and CDR2: SEHNR, FQNEAQ (reference sequence). This CDR3 has 12 residues. V trimming: 3 bases; J trimming: 6 bases; junction bases outside the gene matches: 1. For the CDR3, the DNA is TGTGCCAGCAGCTTTACAGGGGATGGCTACACCTTC. As protein: CASSFTGDGYTF. The entire variable domain, with the rest obtained from reference TRBV7-9 and TRBJ1-2, is as follows: DTGVSQNPRHKITKRGQNVTFRCDPISEHNRLYWYRQTLGQGPEFLTYFQNEAQLEKSRLLSDRFSAERPKGSFSTLEIQRTEQGDSAMYLCASSFTGDGYTFGSGTRLTVV.

V usage is TRBV30 and J usage is TRBJ1-5; D is perhaps TRBD1 (6 bases). Trimming took 2 bases from V and 6 from J, leaving 14 bases between them. Germline-derived CDR1 and CDR2 are GTSNPN and SVGIG (reference sequence). CDR3 size: 14 residues. The CDR3, as DNA: TGTGCCTGGAGTCTAGGGGGGAGGGCTCAGCCCCAGCATTTT. Its protein product is CAWSLGGRAQPQHF.

The CDR3 reads CASSFRGFSSSDNEQFF. CDR3 coding DNA: TGTGCCAGCAGCTTCAGGGGCTTTTCTTCATCCGACAATGAGCAGTTCTTC. V and J are TRBV11-2 and TRBJ2-1, with a possible D match to TRBD1 (6 bases). Germline V CDR1 and CDR2: SGHAT, FQNNGV. The germline V and J ends were trimmed by 3 bases and 5 bases, with 20 bases remaining between them. There are 17 residues in the CDR3.

The chain employs TRBV18 and TRBJ1-6, with D tentatively TRBD1 (6 bases). CDR3 length: 15 amino acids. The V gene lost 3 bases and the J gene lost 6 bases, with 12 bases spanning the gap. Germline assignment: CDR1 KGHSH and CDR2 LQKENI. CDR3 loop: CASSPRGAGNSPLHF. The CDR3 bases are TGTGCCAGCTCACCTCGGGGGGCTGGTAATTCACCCCTCCACTTT.

The chain uses TRBV5-1 and TRBJ1-1, with D possibly being TRBD1 (6 bases). V gave up 4 bases and J gave up 1 base, with 8 bases separating them. The CDR3 contains 13 residues. Germline V CDR1 and CDR2: SGHRS, YFSETQ. CDR3 sequence (DNA): TGCGCCAGCAGCCCGGGACAGAACACTGAAGCTTTCTTT. This encodes CASSPGQNTEAFF. Combining the CDR3 with reference TRBV5-1 and TRBJ1-1 gives the whole variable domain KAGVTQTPRYLIKTRGQQVTLSCSPISGHRSVSWYQQTPGQGLQFLFEYFSETQRNKGNFPGRFSGRQFSNSRSEMNVSTLELGDSALYLCASSPGQNTEAFFGQGTRLTVV.